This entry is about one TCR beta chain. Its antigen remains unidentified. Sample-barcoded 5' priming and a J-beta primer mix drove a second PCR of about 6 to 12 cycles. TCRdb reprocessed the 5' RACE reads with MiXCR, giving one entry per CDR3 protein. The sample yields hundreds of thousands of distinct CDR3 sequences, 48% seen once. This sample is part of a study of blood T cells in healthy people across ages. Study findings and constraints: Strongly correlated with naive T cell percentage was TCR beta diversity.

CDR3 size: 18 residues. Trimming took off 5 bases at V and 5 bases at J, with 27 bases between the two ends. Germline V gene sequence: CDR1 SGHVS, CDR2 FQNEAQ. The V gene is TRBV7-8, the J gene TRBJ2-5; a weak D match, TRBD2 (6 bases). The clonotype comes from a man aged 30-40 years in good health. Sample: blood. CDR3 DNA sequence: TGTGCCAGCAGCGCTTGGCGTGCGGAGGGCCTAAGGCGCGAGACCCAGTACTTC. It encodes CASSAWRAEGLRRETQYF.